Below are 32 T cell receptor beta chains sequenced from a single sample in a study of identical twins. MiXCR, applied by TCRdb to the 5' RACE reads, yields one record per CDR3 protein. This table holds roughly 1.6 million distinct CDR3 sequences, under 35% found once. Sequencing was carried out using cord blood. The receptors come from a newborn girl in good health.

The sample holds many counts of this clonotype. CDR3 sequence reads: CASSPWTSSYEQYF. CDR3 nucleotide sequence: TGTGCCAGCAGCCCGTGGACTAGCTCCTACGAGCAGTACTTC. The chain joins TRBV4-2 to TRBJ2-7; 7 bases fit TRBD2. Looked up from germline, CDR1 is LGHNA and CDR2 is YNFKEQ. Trimming at V came to 4 bases and at J to 0 bases, leaving 3 bases not matched to a gene. CDR3 length: 14 residues.

This clonotype was observed a handful of times. The gene calls are TRBV3-1 and TRBJ2-3; 10 bases agree with TRBD1. V gave up 4 bases and J gave up 4 bases; unmatched junction bases: 8. Germline V gene data show CDR1 as LGHDT and CDR2 as YNNKEL (reference sequence). CDR3 length: 16 amino acids. CDR3 in amino acids: CASSRQGARNADTQYF. The CDR3 DNA reads TGTGCCAGCAGCCGACAGGGGGCCCGTAATGCAGATACGCAGTATTTT.

V and J are TRBV20-1 and TRBJ1-5; D is possibly TRBD1 (6 bases). From germline, CDR1 is DFQATT and CDR2 SNEGSKA (reference sequence). The CDR3 loop spans 14 amino acids. V was trimmed by 3 bases and J by 2 bases, leaving 11 bases between them. The CDR3 loop reads CSASGGRGNQPQHF. The CDR3 region has the DNA TGCAGTGCTAGCGGGGGCAGGGGCAATCAGCCCCAGCATTTT.

This clonotype was counted at least ten times. The chain joins TRBV27 to TRBJ1-2, with 7 nucleotides matching TRBD1. CDR1 and CDR2 from the germline V gene are MNHEY and SMNVEV (reference sequence). The CDR3 extends over 15 amino acids. V dropped 5 bases and J dropped 7; count of bases not matched to a gene: 13. The CDR3 loop is CASSQRIQGIGGYTF. CDR3 DNA: TGTGCCAGCAGTCAACGGATACAGGGGATAGGTGGCTACACCTTC.

Note on this clonotype: The junction shows a germline mismatch at one end, possibly a read error. The chain uses TRBV11-2 and TRBJ1-2; D is undetermined. This CDR3 is built from 12 residues. Germline assignment: CDR1 SGHAT and CDR2 FQNNGV. CDR3 residues: CASSKASDGYTF. The CDR3 DNA sequence: TGCGCCAGCAGCAAGGCGAGCGATGGCTACACCTTC.

This clonotype was seen repeatedly, ten times or more. The J gene is TRBJ2-4, the V gene TRBV7-9; perhaps TRBD2 as D (7 bases). V gave up 6 bases and J gave up 6 bases, with 15 bases separating them. The CDR3 spans 14 residues. Per germline, CDR1 SEHNR and CDR2 FQNEAQ (reference sequence). CDR3 sequence: CASSLGGGTNIQYF. The DNA of the CDR3 is TGTGCCAGCAGTCTAGGCGGGGGCACAAACATTCAGTACTTC.

This clonotype occurred a few times. The chain couples TRBV11-2 to TRBJ2-7; D possibly corresponds to TRBD2 (5 bases). This CDR3 is built from 14 residues. The germline V gene has CDR1 SGHAT and CDR2 FQNNGV. Trimming shortened V by 5 bases and J by 2 bases, and 13 bases separated the two germline ends. The CDR3 spells CASSTGVGAYEQYF. CDR3 DNA sequence: TGTGCCAGCAGCACCGGGGTTGGGGCCTACGAGCAGTACTTC.

The chain carries TRBV12-3 or TRBV12-4 and TRBJ1-6; D perhaps matches TRBD1 (5 bases). The V gene lost 11 bases and the J gene lost 5 bases, with 13 bases spanning the gap. The CDR3 extends over 13 amino acids. The CDR3 is CAGRFRDNSPLHF. The CDR3 DNA reads TGTGCCGGGCGGTTCAGGGATAATTCACCCCTCCACTTT.

The chain uses TRBV12-3 or TRBV12-4 and TRBJ2-3; D perhaps matches TRBD1 (7 bases). V gave up 7 bases and J gave up 3 bases, with 14 bases separating them. The CDR3 spans 14 residues. CDR3 protein: CASTPTGRTDTQYF. CDR3 bases: TGTGCCAGCACCCCGACAGGGAGGACAGATACGCAGTATTTT.

This clonotype came up a few times. The chain uses TRBV20-1 and TRBJ1-2; D remains unclear. Trimming stripped 6 bases from V and 7 bases from J, with 21 bases between. The germline V gene has CDR1 DFQATT and CDR2 SNEGSKA (reference sequence). The CDR3 has 14 residues. The CDR3 sequence: CSAIEMEGLSGYTF. The CDR3 DNA is TGCAGTGCGATCGAAATGGAGGGTTTGAGTGGCTACACCTTC.

This clonotype has a handful of counts. The rearrangement joins TRBV7-9 to TRBJ2-7, with TRBD2 matching 7 bases. The germline CDR1 and CDR2 sequences are SEHNR and FQNEAQ (reference sequence). Trimming removed 2 bases from V and 5 bases from J; junction bases left unmatched: 12. The CDR3 runs 16 residues. In DNA, the CDR3 is TGTGCCAGCAGCTTACCTATGGCGGGAGACCATAACGAGCAGTACTTC. Amino acids: CASSLPMAGDHNEQYF.

The rearrangement uses TRBV3-1 and TRBJ2-3, with 13 bases identical to TRBD2. Germline CDR1 and CDR2: LGHDT and YNNKEL (reference sequence). The CDR3 extends over 15 amino acids. Losses at the gene ends were 5 bases for V and 5 bases for J; bases not matched to a gene: 4. This CDR3 is CASSRTSGGVDTQYF. CDR3 nucleotides: TGTGCCAGCAGCAGGACTAGCGGGGGCGTAGATACGCAGTATTTT.

This clonotype was found once. V usage is TRBV10-3 and J usage is TRBJ2-1; D is unresolved. Trimming removed 0 bases from V and 10 bases from J, with 13 bases in between. Per the germline V gene, CDR1 is ENHRY and CDR2 is SYGVKD. This CDR3 contains 14 residues. The CDR3 reads CAISESRAEYEQFF. CDR3 DNA sequence: TGTGCCATCAGTGAGTCAAGGGCAGAGTACGAGCAGTTCTTC.

A few counts support this clonotype. The genes are TRBV24-1 and TRBJ2-1; 9 bases line up with TRBD2. Germline V lookup: CDR1 KGHDR, CDR2 SFDVKD. The CDR3 totals 15 residues. Losses at the gene ends were 4 bases for V and 4 bases for J; bases not matched to a gene: 4. The CDR3 bases are TGTGCCACCAGTGAAGGCGGGGGGGCTTACAATGAGCAGTTCTTC. Its protein is CATSEGGGAYNEQFF.

This clonotype appeared a few times. The V call is TRBV20-1, the J call TRBJ1-5; TRBD1 aligns across 8 bases. The CDR3 is 13 residues long. The V gene end was trimmed by 8 bases and the J gene end by 5 bases; junction bases not matched to a gene: 8. Germline CDR1 is DFQATT and CDR2 is SNEGSKA (reference sequence). DNA for the CDR3: TGCAGTACCAGGACAGGGAGGGATCAGCCCCAGCATTTT. It is translated as CSTRTGRDQPQHF.

This clonotype was detected only a few times. V is TRBV20-1 and J is TRBJ2-4; D uncertain. The germline gives CDR1 DFQATT, CDR2 SNEGSKA (reference sequence). Trimming left V 5 bases short and J 0 bases short, with 2 bases between. The CDR3 is 11 amino acids. The CDR3 coding sequence is TGCAGTGCTGCAGCCAAAAACATTCAGTACTTC. Translating gives CSAAAKNIQYF.

In this sample, this clonotype turned up a few times. The genes are TRBV6-1 and TRBJ1-2; D gene unclear. Germline values: CDR1 MNHNS, CDR2 SASEGT. V lost 8 bases and J 3 bases, leaving 13 bases between the germline ends. The CDR3 is made up of 13 amino acids. The CDR3 sequence is CASEATLYYGYTF. The CDR3 nucleotides read TGTGCCAGCGAGGCCACGCTCTACTATGGCTACACCTTC.

In the case of this clonotype: One junction end disagrees with the germline gene, perhaps due to a read error. The genes are TRBV7-7 and TRBJ2-7; perhaps TRBD1 as D (5 bases). The germline CDR1 and CDR2 sequences are SSHAT and FNYEAQ (reference sequence). CDR3 size: 14 residues. CDR3 sequence: CASRQTSASYEQYF. The CDR3 DNA follows: TGTGCTAGCAGACAGACGTCGGCTTCCTACGAGCAGTACTTC.

This sequence joins TRBV3-1 and TRBJ2-3, with no clear D. CDR3 length: 13 residues. Germline V gene data show CDR1 as LGHDT and CDR2 as YNNKEL (reference sequence). V was shortened by 4 bases and J by 7 bases, with 12 bases between the two germline ends. The DNA of the CDR3 is TGTGCCAGCAGCCCGTACATAGGAAATACGCAGTATTTT. Translated, it gives CASSPYIGNTQYF.

This chain connects TRBV28 to TRBJ1-4, with D unresolved. The CDR3 contains 16 residues. V was shortened by 3 bases and J by 10 bases, with 21 bases between the two germline ends. Germline V gene sequence: CDR1 MDHEN, CDR2 SYDVKM. CDR3 sequence (DNA): TGTGCCAGCAGTTTCTCGTTGGGCGTCAGCGGCGGAAAACTGTTTTTT. It specifies CASSFSLGVSGGKLFF.

The chain joins TRBV10-3 to TRBJ2-7; no reliable D call. The end of the DNA aligns better with TRBJ2-5, so the J call may be wrong. The V gene's germline CDR1 is ENHRY and CDR2 SYGVKD. CDR3 length: 12 amino acids. CDR3 sequence reads: CAISDARETQYF. DNA for the CDR3: TGTGCCATCAGTGACGCCAGGGAGACCCAGTACTTC.

This clonotype was picked up many times. The chain employs TRBV7-2 and TRBJ2-1; D remains unclear. The CDR3 has 13 amino acids. From germline, CDR1 is SGHTA and CDR2 FQGNSA. Between the trimmed V and J ends, which lost 5 bases and 4 bases, there was a span of 9 bases. CDR3 in amino acids: CASSVEAYNEQFF. The CDR3 DNA reads as TGTGCCAGCAGCGTCGAGGCGTACAATGAGCAGTTCTTC.

This clonotype came up a few times. This sequence joins TRBV28 and TRBJ2-1; 8 bases agree with TRBD2. CDR3 length equals 16 residues. Germline loops: CDR1 MDHEN, CDR2 SYDVKM. Trimming at V came to 4 bases and at J to 5 bases, leaving 10 bases not matched to a gene. The CDR3 spells CASSSGGAGGNNEQFF. CDR3 nucleotides: TGTGCCAGCAGTTCCGGGGGGGCGGGAGGAAACAATGAGCAGTTCTTC. Complete variable domain (other parts from reference TRBV28 and TRBJ2-1): DVKVTQSSRYLVKRTGEKVFLECVQDMDHENMFWYRQDPGLGLRLIYFSYDVKMKEKGDIPEGYSVSREKKERFSLILESASTNQTSMYLCASSSGGAGGNNEQFFGPGTRLTVL.

This clonotype appeared many times. This chain connects TRBV12-3 or TRBV12-4 to TRBJ1-2; D not certain. CDR3 length: 12 residues. The V gene lost 5 bases and the J gene lost 7 bases, with 11 bases spanning the gap. The CDR3: CASSAFRVGYTF. CDR3 nucleotides: TGTGCCAGCAGTGCCTTCCGGGTTGGCTACACCTTC.

This clonotype was found a few times. The chain is built from TRBV20-1 and TRBJ1-2; D may be TRBD1 (5 bases). Germline CDR1 and CDR2: DFQATT and SNEGSKA (reference sequence). Between the trimmed V and J ends, which lost 6 bases and 2 bases, there was a span of 13 bases. This CDR3 is 13 amino acids long. The CDR3 sequence is CSAQRQRNYGYTF. CDR3 nucleotide sequence: TGCAGTGCCCAGCGACAGCGGAACTATGGCTACACCTTC.

In this sample, this clonotype turned up many times. One end of the junction does not line up with germline, which may come from a read error. CDR3 region: CASSSGTANTEAFF. As DNA, the CDR3 is TGTGCCAGCAGCTCGGGGACGGCTAACACTGAAGCTTTCTTT. The chain is built from TRBV5-1 and TRBJ1-1; D is possibly TRBD1 (5 bases). The CDR3 length is 14 residues. From germline, CDR1 is SGHRS and CDR2 YFSETQ.

The chain carries TRBV25-1 and TRBJ1-2, with TRBD1 matching 8 bases. The CDR3 sequence is 13 residues long. Trimming cost V 0 bases and J 7 bases; bases outside gene matches: 1. Germline V gene sequence: CDR1 MGHDK, CDR2 SYGVNS. The CDR3 reads CASSEYGQGGYTF. CDR3 DNA: TGTGCCAGCAGTGAATATGGACAGGGTGGCTACACCTTC.

This rearrangement joins TRBV11-2 to TRBJ2-3; TRBD1 matches at 7 bases. V dropped 5 bases and J dropped 1; count of bases not matched to a gene: 6. The germline V gene encodes CDR1 SGHAT and CDR2 FQNNGV. The CDR3 consists of 15 residues. The CDR3 sequence is CASSPHRGRTDTQYF. In nucleotides, the CDR3 is TGTGCCAGCAGCCCCCACAGGGGCCGCACAGATACGCAGTATTTT.

The chain uses TRBV29-1 and TRBJ2-5; 9 positions match TRBD1. The J call is uncertain, as TRBJ2-7 better fits the DNA end. Germline V lookup: CDR1 SQVTM, CDR2 ANQGSEA. CDR3 length equals 13 residues. CDR3 sequence: CSAVGDREDEQYF. The DNA of the CDR3 is TGCAGCGCCGTGGGGGACAGGGAAGACGAGCAGTACTTC.

This clonotype was seen a few times. The chain employs TRBV20-1 and TRBJ2-7; 16 bases match TRBD2. CDR1 is DFQATT, CDR2 SNEGSKA, per germline (reference sequence). The CDR3 is made up of 16 amino acids. CDR3 region: CRPGLAGGPVSYEQYF. DNA for the CDR3: TGCAGGCCGGGACTAGCGGGAGGGCCGGTCTCCTACGAGCAGTACTTC.

This rearrangement joins TRBV3-1 to TRBJ2-3; the D gene could be TRBD1 or TRBD2 (6 bases each). V was shortened by 9 bases and J by 4 bases, with 26 bases between the two germline ends. Germline values: CDR1 LGHDT, CDR2 YNNKEL (reference sequence). The CDR3 runs 17 residues. The CDR3 loop is CASSERGVGLPADTQYF. The CDR3 DNA sequence: TGTGCCAGTAGCGAGAGGGGGGTCGGTCTGCCTGCAGATACGCAGTATTTT.

This chain joins TRBV24-1 and TRBJ2-3; the D gene is possibly TRBD1 (5 bases). The V gene's germline CDR1 is KGHDR and CDR2 SFDVKD. The CDR3 runs to 14 residues. Trimming removed 4 bases at V and 5 bases at J, with 12 bases between. The CDR3 DNA sequence: TGTGCCACCAGTGACCCCCAGGGTGGAGATACGCAGTATTTT. This sequence encodes CATSDPQGGDTQYF.